The entry below describes one T cell receptor (beta chain). These data are taken from a study of blood T cell repertoires in COVID-19. Study-wide context: Researchers got acute and convalescent COVID-19 samples from the United States, Italy and Spain.

Per the study methods: Amplification with reference gene primers provided the estimates of nucleated cell counts. Method: immunoSEQ multiplex PCR; TCRdb's copy keeps in-frame clones and lacks some. V and J calls plus clone size are reproduced from that table; the DNA served to infer D and trimming. Of some 140,000 clones detected, 85% to 90% appear once; the ten largest clones hold around 20%. This CDR3 is 13 amino acids long. The V gene lost 3 bases and the J gene lost 3 bases, with 8 bases spanning the gap. The germline gives CDR1 LNHDA, CDR2 SQIVND (reference sequence). This sequence originates from a middle-aged man with active or convalescent COVID-19. The chain uses TRBV19 and TRBJ1-1, with D possibly being TRBD1 (5 bases). The sample was peripheral blood. The CDR3 region has the DNA TGTGCCAGTAGTATCTGGGGGGACACTGAAGCTTTCTTT. It encodes CASSIWGDTEAFF.